The 20 T cell receptor beta chains presented below share a single source sample, sequenced in a study of beta chain features in type 1 diabetes. Expressed TCRB transcripts were sequenced because the entire RNA isolate underwent reverse transcription. Data came from immunoSEQ multiplex PCR; TCRdb stores just in-frame clones and leaves some out. The sample yields 430,000 or so clones, about an eighth seen once. Sequenced: naive CD4+ T cells from blood. These receptors were collected from a woman between 18 and 29 years old in good health.

This clone showed up just a few times. This sequence joins TRBV5-6 and TRBJ1-4; weak D call: TRBD1 (5 bases). The CDR3 runs to 17 residues. The germline V gene has CDR1 SGHDT and CDR2 YYEEEE. Deletions cut 4 bases from V and 8 bases from J, with 24 bases between. CDR3 loop: CASSTGMSGPGREKLFF. The CDR3 region has the DNA TGTGCCAGCAGCACAGGAATGTCAGGGCCGGGCAGGGAAAAACTGTTTTTT.

This clone turned up a few times. The V call is TRBV30, the J call TRBJ1-5, with 7 positions matching TRBD1. The CDR3 covers 14 residues. V lost 2 bases, J lost 6 bases, and 7 bases stayed unmatched. CDR1 and CDR2 from the germline V gene are GTSNPN and SVGIG (reference sequence). The CDR3: CAWSRDSMSQPQHF. The CDR3 nucleotides are TGTGCCTGGAGTAGGGACAGTATGAGTCAGCCCCAGCATTTT.

This clone was observed a few times. The chain uses TRBV29-1 and TRBJ1-1; TRBD1 might be the D (5 bases). The CDR3 sequence is 12 residues long. The germline gives CDR1 SQVTM, CDR2 ANQGSEA. V was trimmed by 4 bases and J by 3 bases, leaving 9 bases between them. Here the CDR3 reads CSVGDRDTEAFF. As DNA, the CDR3 is TGCAGCGTTGGGGACCGGGACACTGAAGCTTTCTTT.

The V and J genes are TRBV9 and TRBJ1-1; D call uncertain. V lost 2 bases and J lost 4, with 15 bases in between. The CDR3 contains 15 residues. The germline gives CDR1 SGDLS, CDR2 YYNGEE. The CDR3 loop is CASSVDPRRGTEAFF. The CDR3 nucleotides are TGTGCCAGCAGCGTGGACCCCCGCCGAGGCACTGAAGCTTTCTTT.

The chain is built from TRBV18 and TRBJ2-3, with 12 bases that match TRBD2. Germline V gives CDR1 KGHSH, CDR2 LQKENI. With 2 bases clipped from V and 6 bases from J, the junction kept 9 bases outside the gene matches. The CDR3 length is 17 residues. The CDR3 DNA reads TGTGCCAGCTCACCAATGACTAGCGGGAGCAACTTGGATACGCAGTATTTT. Its protein is CASSPMTSGSNLDTQYF. The full variable domain, rest sourced from reference TRBV18 and TRBJ2-3, is NAGVMQNPRHLVRRRGQEARLRCSPMKGHSHVYWYRQLPEEGLKFMVYLQKENIIDESGMPKERFSAEFPKEGPSILRIQQVVRGDSAAYFCASSPMTSGSNLDTQYFGPGTRLTVL.

This clone showed up just once. This rearrangement joins TRBV18 to TRBJ1-2; possible D gene TRBD1, 5 bases. From germline, CDR1 is KGHSH and CDR2 LQKENI. Trimming pared 6 bases from V and 2 bases from J, leaving 10 bases between. CDR3 length: 13 amino acids. CDR3 sequence (DNA): TGTGCCAGCTCCCAACAGGAGAACTATGGCTACACCTTC. Protein: CASSQQENYGYTF.

The chain uses TRBV21-1 and TRBJ2-2; TRBD1, the table's D call, lacks a check against the DNA. TRBV21-1 constitutes a pseudogene. This CDR3 contains 15 residues. The CDR3, as DNA: TGTGCCAGCAGCAAAAAGACAGGGTCCACCGGGGAGCTGTTTTTT. Translating gives CASSKKTGSTGELFF.

This clone came up once. The J gene is TRBJ2-3, the V gene TRBV6-6; D is undetermined. The germline V gene has CDR1 MNHNY and CDR2 SVGAGI (reference sequence). Trimming shortened V by 6 bases and J by 3 bases, and 7 bases separated the two germline ends. CDR3 length: 12 residues. The CDR3 DNA reads as TGTGCCAGCAGAAGACGAACAGATACGCAGTATTTT. This translates into CASRRRTDTQYF.

This clone was seen more than once but under ten times. The chain joins TRBV7-3 to TRBJ2-7; D gene uncertain. CDR3 length equals 13 residues. Trimming took off 5 bases at V and 7 bases at J, with 15 bases between the two ends. Germline CDR1 and CDR2: SGHTA and FQGTGA. CDR3 bases: TGTGCCAGCAGCCGGAATCAGGCGGAGGAGCAGTACTTC. As protein: CASSRNQAEEQYF. Full variable domain (rest looked up from reference TRBV7-3 and TRBJ2-7): GAGVSQTPSNKVTEKGKYVELRCDPISGHTALYWYRQSLGQGPEFLIYFQGTGAADDSGLPNDRFFAVRPEGSVSTLKIQRTERGDSAVYLCASSRNQAEEQYFGPGTRLTVT.

The chain combines TRBV6-5 with TRBJ1-1, with D possibly being TRBD1 (6 bases). The CDR3 has 14 residues. The germline V gene encodes CDR1 MNHEY and CDR2 SVGAGI. V dropped 1 base and J dropped 5 bases, with 11 bases sitting between them. CDR3 in DNA: TGTGCCAGCAGTTACTTCCCTCAGGGGACTGAAGCTTTCTTT. Amino acid sequence: CASSYFPQGTEAFF.

This clone was found a few times. The chain employs TRBV30 and TRBJ1-2, with a weak D call TRBD1 (5 bases). The CDR3 covers 13 residues. The V gene lost 6 bases and the J gene lost 0 bases, with 11 bases spanning the gap. Germline V CDR1 and CDR2: GTSNPN, SVGIG (reference sequence). CDR3 residues: CACSPTANYGYTF. CDR3 bases: TGTGCCTGCTCCCCGACAGCTAACTATGGCTACACCTTC.

This clone was detected only a few times. The chain has TRBV30 and TRBJ2-1; 7 bases agree with TRBD1. Germline V lookup: CDR1 GTSNPN, CDR2 SVGIG (reference sequence). CDR3 size: 15 residues. Germline trimming cut 3 bases from V and 7 bases from J; bases unmatched to any gene: 12. CDR3 nucleotide sequence: TGTGCCTGGAGACGACAGGGTACCCCTTATAATGAGCAGTTCTTC. It is translated as CAWRRQGTPYNEQFF.

This clone was detected only a few times. The V call is TRBV20-1, the J call TRBJ1-5; D is undetermined. Germline V gene sequence: CDR1 DFQATT, CDR2 SNEGSKA (reference sequence). The length of the CDR3 is 11 residues. Trimming removed 4 bases from V and 9 bases from J, with 10 bases in between. The CDR3 DNA is TGCAGTGCTACGCGTGGGTCGCCCCAGCATTTT. It codes for CSATRGSPQHF.

The chain joins TRBV2 to TRBJ2-6; D is possibly TRBD1 (6 bases). The CDR3 is 14 amino acids. V was clipped by 6 bases and J by 2 bases, with 8 bases between them. Looked up from germline, CDR1 is SNHLY and CDR2 is FYNNEI. This CDR3 is CASREGAGANVLTF. In DNA form, the CDR3 reads TGTGCCAGCAGAGAGGGGGCTGGGGCCAACGTCCTGACTTTC.

This clone has just a few counts. The CDR3 region is CASSGDRGSNEQFF. As DNA, the CDR3 is TGTGCCAGCAGTGGGGACAGGGGCTCCAATGAGCAGTTCTTC. The V and J genes are TRBV2 and TRBJ2-1; 10 positions match TRBD1. CDR3 length: 14 amino acids. The germline V gene encodes CDR1 SNHLY and CDR2 FYNNEI. The V and J ends lost 4 bases and 6 bases, in that order; junction bases with no gene match: 3.

J is TRBJ2-7 and V is TRBV9; 11 nucleotides line up with TRBD1. In germline, CDR1 is SGDLS, CDR2 YYNGEE. CDR3 length: 16 residues. V shed 4 bases and J 0 bases; nucleotides not matched to a gene: 6. Written as DNA, the CDR3 is TGTGCCAGCAGCACTACCGGGACAGGGGGCTCCTACGAGCAGTACTTC. The encoded protein is CASSTTGTGGSYEQYF.

This clone occurred a few times. The chain has TRBV18 and TRBJ2-6; D remains unclear. The CDR3 length is 16 residues. V lost 2 bases and J lost 0, with 8 bases in between. CDR1 KGHSH and CDR2 LQKENI come from the germline V gene. For the CDR3, the DNA is TGTGCCAGCTCACCAGCAGTCATCTCTGGGGCCAACGTCCTGACTTTC. This codes for CASSPAVISGANVLTF.

This chain links TRBV14 with TRBJ2-7; D assignment may be TRBD1 or TRBD2 (5 bases each). Trimming took off 3 bases at V and 5 bases at J, with 23 bases between the two ends. The CDR3 length is 17 residues. The V gene's germline CDR1 is SGHDN and CDR2 FVKESK. The CDR3 reads CASSHVAGTPGFNEQYF. DNA of the CDR3: TGTGCCAGCAGCCACGTTGCCGGGACGCCCGGGTTCAACGAGCAGTACTTC.

This clone turned up a few times. The chain employs TRBV29-1 and TRBJ2-3, with 9 positions matching TRBD1. The CDR3 runs 14 residues. The V gene end was trimmed by 6 bases and the J gene end by 7 bases; junction bases not matched to a gene: 11. The germline V gene encodes CDR1 SQVTM and CDR2 ANQGSEA. The CDR3 here is CSVEGQGLRNTQYF. CDR3 coding DNA: TGCAGCGTAGAGGGACAGGGCCTGAGAAATACGCAGTATTTT.

This chain uses TRBV7-9 with TRBJ2-5; D not certain. Per germline, CDR1 SEHNR and CDR2 FQNEAQ (reference sequence). This CDR3 has 14 residues. Trimming took 5 bases from V and 1 from J, leaving 11 bases between them. The CDR3 is CASSPTMTQETQYF. The CDR3 bases are TGTGCCAGCAGCCCGACAATGACCCAAGAGACCCAGTACTTC.